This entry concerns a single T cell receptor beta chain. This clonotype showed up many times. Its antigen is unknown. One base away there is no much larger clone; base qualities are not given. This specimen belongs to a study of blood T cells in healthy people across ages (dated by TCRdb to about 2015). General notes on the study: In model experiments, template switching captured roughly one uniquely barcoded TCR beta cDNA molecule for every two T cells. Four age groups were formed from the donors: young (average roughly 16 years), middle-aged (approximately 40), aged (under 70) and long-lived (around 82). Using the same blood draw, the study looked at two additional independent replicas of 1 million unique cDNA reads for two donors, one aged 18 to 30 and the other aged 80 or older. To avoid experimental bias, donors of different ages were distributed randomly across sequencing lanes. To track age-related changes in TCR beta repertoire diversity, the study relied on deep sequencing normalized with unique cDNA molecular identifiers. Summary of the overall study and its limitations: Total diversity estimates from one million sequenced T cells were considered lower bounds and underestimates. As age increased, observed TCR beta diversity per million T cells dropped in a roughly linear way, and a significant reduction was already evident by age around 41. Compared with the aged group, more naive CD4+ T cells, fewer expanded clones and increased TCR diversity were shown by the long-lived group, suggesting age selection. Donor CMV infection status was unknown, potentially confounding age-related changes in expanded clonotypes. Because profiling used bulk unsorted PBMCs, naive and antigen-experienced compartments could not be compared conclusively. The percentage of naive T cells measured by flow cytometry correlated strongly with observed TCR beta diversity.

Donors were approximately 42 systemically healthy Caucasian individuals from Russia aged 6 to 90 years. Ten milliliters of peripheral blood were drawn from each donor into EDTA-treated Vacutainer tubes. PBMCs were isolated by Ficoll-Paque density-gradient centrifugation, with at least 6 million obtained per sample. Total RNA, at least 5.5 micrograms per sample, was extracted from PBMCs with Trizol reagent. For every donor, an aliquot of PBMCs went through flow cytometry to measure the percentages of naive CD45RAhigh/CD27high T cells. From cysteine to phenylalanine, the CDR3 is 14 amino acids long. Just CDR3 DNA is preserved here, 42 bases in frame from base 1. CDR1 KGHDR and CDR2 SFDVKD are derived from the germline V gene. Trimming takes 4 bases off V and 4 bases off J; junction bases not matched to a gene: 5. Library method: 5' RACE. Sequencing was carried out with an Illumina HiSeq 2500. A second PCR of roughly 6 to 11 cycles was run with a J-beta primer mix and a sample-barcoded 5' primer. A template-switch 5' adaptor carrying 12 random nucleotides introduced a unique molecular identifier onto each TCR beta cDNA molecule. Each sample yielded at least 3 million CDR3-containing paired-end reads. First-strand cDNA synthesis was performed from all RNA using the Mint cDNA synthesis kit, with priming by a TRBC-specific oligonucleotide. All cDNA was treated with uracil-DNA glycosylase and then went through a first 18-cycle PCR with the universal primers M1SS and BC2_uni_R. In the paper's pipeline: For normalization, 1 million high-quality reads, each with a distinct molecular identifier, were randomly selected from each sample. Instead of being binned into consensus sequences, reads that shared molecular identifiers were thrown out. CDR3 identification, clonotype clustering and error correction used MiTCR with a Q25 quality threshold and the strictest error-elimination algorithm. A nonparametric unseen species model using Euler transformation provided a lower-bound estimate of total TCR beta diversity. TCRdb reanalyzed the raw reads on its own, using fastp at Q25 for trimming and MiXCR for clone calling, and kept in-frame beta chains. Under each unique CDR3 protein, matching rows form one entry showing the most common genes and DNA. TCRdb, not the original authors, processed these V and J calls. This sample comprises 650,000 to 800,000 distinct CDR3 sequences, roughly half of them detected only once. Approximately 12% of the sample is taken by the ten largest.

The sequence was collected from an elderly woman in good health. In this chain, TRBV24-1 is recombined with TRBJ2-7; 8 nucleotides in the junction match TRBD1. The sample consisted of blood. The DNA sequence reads TGTGCCACCAGTGACCCCGGACAGGGTTACGAGCAGTACTTC. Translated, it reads CATSDPGQGYEQYF.